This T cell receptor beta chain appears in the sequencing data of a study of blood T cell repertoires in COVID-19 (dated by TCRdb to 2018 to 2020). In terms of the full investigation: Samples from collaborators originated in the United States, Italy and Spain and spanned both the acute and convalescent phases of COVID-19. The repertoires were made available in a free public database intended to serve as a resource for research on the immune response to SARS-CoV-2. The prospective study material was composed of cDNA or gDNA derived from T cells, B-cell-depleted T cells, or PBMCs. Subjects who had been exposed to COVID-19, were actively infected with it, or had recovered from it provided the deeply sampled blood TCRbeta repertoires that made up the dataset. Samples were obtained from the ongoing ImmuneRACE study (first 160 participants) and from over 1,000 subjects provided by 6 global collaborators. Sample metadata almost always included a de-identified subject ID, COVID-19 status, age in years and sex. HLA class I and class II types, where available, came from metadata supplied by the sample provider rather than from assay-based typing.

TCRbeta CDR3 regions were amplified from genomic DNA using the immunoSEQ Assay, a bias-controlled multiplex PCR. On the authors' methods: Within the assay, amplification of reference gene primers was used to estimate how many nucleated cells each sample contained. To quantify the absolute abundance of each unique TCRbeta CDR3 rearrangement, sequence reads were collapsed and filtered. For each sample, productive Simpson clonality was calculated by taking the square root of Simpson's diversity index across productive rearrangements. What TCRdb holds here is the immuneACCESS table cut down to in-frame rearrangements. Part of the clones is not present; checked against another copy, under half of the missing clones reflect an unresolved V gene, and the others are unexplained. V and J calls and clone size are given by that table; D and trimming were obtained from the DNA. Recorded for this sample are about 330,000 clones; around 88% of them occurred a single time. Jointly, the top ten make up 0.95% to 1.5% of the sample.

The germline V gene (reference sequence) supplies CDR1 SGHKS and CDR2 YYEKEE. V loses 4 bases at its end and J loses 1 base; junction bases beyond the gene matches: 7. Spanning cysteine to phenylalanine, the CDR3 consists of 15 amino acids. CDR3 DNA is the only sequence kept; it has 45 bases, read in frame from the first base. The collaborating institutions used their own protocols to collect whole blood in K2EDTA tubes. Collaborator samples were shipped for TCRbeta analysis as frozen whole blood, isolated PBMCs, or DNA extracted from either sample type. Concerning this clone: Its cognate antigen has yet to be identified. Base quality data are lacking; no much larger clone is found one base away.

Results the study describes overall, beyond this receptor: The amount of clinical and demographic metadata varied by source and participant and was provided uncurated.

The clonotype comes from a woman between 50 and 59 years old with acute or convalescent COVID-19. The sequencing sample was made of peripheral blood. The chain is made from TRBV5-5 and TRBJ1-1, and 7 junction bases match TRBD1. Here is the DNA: TGTGCCAGCAGCCTAAGACAGGGTACGAACACTGAAGCTTTCTTT. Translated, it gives CASSLRQGTNTEAFF.